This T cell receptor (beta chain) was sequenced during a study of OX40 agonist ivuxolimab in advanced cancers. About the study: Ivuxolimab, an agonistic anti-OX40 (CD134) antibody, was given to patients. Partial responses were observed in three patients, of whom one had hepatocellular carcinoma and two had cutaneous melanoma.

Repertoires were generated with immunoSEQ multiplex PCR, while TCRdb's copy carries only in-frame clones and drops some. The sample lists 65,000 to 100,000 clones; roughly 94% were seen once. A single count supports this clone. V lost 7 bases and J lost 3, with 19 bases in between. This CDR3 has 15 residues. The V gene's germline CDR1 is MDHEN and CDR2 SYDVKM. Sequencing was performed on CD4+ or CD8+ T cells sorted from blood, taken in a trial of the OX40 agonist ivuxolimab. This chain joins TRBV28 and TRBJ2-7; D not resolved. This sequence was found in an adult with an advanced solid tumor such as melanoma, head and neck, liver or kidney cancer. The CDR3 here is CASKGPTLSNYEQYF. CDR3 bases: TGTGCCAGCAAGGGCCCCACCCTAAGTAACTACGAGCAGTACTTC. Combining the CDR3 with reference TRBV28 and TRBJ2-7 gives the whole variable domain DVKVTQSSRYLVKRTGEKVFLECVQDMDHENMFWYRQDPGLGLRLIYFSYDVKMKEKGDIPEGYSVSREKKERFSLILESASTNQTSMYLCASKGPTLSNYEQYFGPGTRLTVT.